This passage covers 24 T cell receptor beta chains from one sample sequenced in a study of CXCR3-negative and CXCR3-positive naive CD8 T cells (dated by TCRdb to about 2019). The run used a NextSeq 550. The Human TCR Profiling Kit (MiLaboratory) was used to make UMI-labeled 5' RACE TRB cDNA libraries. Once TCRdb had reprocessed the reads, it stored one entry per CDR3 protein sequence and supplied no DNA. This sample's clone table shows under 8,000 distinct CDR3 sequences. Of the sample, about 1.6% is held by the ten largest clones. The sample consisted of naive CXCR3- CD8+ T cells from blood. In the paper's terms, the cell subset or site label means: CD45RO-CCR7+CD27+CD95- naive CD8+ T cells lacking CXCR3 (TNR3-). The source of these receptors is a human donor in good health. Some clones in this sample may be carry-over from other donors' samples.

This clonotype is medium-sized by frequency. The chain uses TRBV7-9 and TRBJ2-3; the D call of TRBD2 rests on TCRdb alone, since no DNA is present to check it. Germline CDR1 reads SEHNR; CDR2 reads FQNEAQ (reference sequence). This CDR3 has 16 amino acids. The CDR3 spells CASSSALAGVTDTQYF.

This clonotype shows up as medium-sized by frequency. The chain is built from TRBV6-1 and TRBJ2-1. The CDR3 totals 15 residues. Germline V gene sequence: CDR1 MNHNS, CDR2 SASEGT. The CDR3: CASSRGTSSYNEQFF.

This clonotype counts as medium-sized by frequency. This chain links TRBV9 with TRBJ2-5. This CDR3 is 17 amino acids long. Germline CDR1 reads SGDLS; CDR2 reads YYNGEE. CDR3 residues: CASSAGVTGTNQETQYF.

This clonotype counts as medium-sized by frequency. This chain uses TRBV27 with TRBJ2-5; the TCRdb call, TRBD1, lacks DNA for checking. This CDR3 is 14 amino acids long. The germline gives CDR1 MNHEY, CDR2 SMNVEV (reference sequence). The CDR3: CASSLIGGQETQYF.

V is TRBV29-1 and J is TRBJ2-1; TCRdb's assignment of TRBD2 cannot be checked, as there is no DNA. The germline gives CDR1 SQVTM, CDR2 ANQGSEA. The CDR3 has 15 amino acids. CDR3 sequence: CSVETLAGDLDEQFF.

This chain joins TRBV27 and TRBJ2-7. The CDR3 spans 13 residues. Germline V lookup: CDR1 MNHEY, CDR2 SMNVEV (reference sequence). CDR3 sequence: CASSLSDGYEQYF.

The chain's CDR3 is CASSLATPSGANVLTF. This sequence joins TRBV7-8 and TRBJ2-6. Per germline, CDR1 SGHVS and CDR2 FQNEAQ. This CDR3 has 16 amino acids.

The chain carries TRBV27 and TRBJ2-1; TCRdb calls TRBD1, which cannot be checked without DNA. CDR1 and CDR2 (germline): MNHEY, SMNVEV (reference sequence). The CDR3 covers 18 residues. The CDR3 loop reads CASSPGTGGLLSYNEQFF.

The V gene is TRBV29-1, the J gene TRBJ2-2. Germline V gene sequence: CDR1 SQVTM, CDR2 ANQGSEA. CDR3 size: 13 residues. The chain's CDR3 is CSVDRQNTGELFF.

The CDR3 sequence is CASSYQSTDTQYF. The chain has TRBV6-5 and TRBJ2-3. CDR1 MNHEY and CDR2 SVGAGI come from the germline V gene. This CDR3 is built from 13 residues.

This clonotype counts as medium-sized by frequency. The V call is TRBV29-1, the J call TRBJ1-1; TCRdb selects TRBD1, and the lack of DNA leaves this call unchecked. Per the germline V gene, CDR1 is SQVTM and CDR2 is ANQGSEA. The CDR3 is 13 residues long. CDR3 protein: CSVGPGRNTEAFF.

This chain links TRBV29-1 with TRBJ2-7. This CDR3 region has 13 residues. CDR1 and CDR2 (germline): SQVTM, ANQGSEA. The CDR3 sequence: CSVTRNWGYEQYF.

The rearrangement uses TRBV19 and TRBJ2-7; TCRdb's assignment of TRBD1 cannot be checked, as there is no DNA. The CDR3 sequence is 13 residues long. CDR1 LNHDA and CDR2 SQIVND come from the germline V gene (reference sequence). The CDR3 reads CASSIVQDDEQYF.

This chain connects TRBV6-2 or TRBV6-3 to TRBJ1-5; TCRdb calls TRBD1, which cannot be checked without DNA. CDR1 is MNHEY and CDR2 is SVGEGT in the germline V gene. This CDR3 region has 13 residues. CDR3 residues: CASRGQGNQPQHF.

The CDR3 loop reads CSVEDRTFSYNEQFF. This chain uses TRBV29-1 with TRBJ2-1. The V gene's germline CDR1 is SQVTM and CDR2 ANQGSEA. CDR3 size: 15 residues.

This clonotype is classed as medium-sized by frequency. The CDR3 loop reads CSVATGASYEQYF. This rearrangement joins TRBV29-1 to TRBJ2-7; TCRdb's D call, TRBD1, is unchecked because there is no DNA. This CDR3 contains 13 residues. Looked up from germline, CDR1 is SQVTM and CDR2 is ANQGSEA.

By frequency, this clonotype registers medium-sized. The chain employs TRBV6-5 and TRBJ2-1; no DNA is available, so the TRBD1 call from TCRdb remains unchecked. This CDR3 has 14 residues. The germline V gene encodes CDR1 MNHEY and CDR2 SVGAGI. The CDR3: CASRGQGGDNEQFF.

The gene calls are TRBV3-1 and TRBJ2-2. The CDR3 runs to 15 residues. Germline V gene lookup returns CDR1 LGHDT and CDR2 YNNKEL (reference sequence). The CDR3 reads CASSQDSQGTGELFF.

This clonotype shows up as medium-sized (0.01 to 0.1%) by frequency. The chain employs TRBV7-8 and TRBJ1-1. The germline V gene has CDR1 SGHVS and CDR2 FQNEAQ. The CDR3 has 13 residues. The chain's CDR3 is CASSLEGITEAFF.

Frequency places this clonotype as medium-sized. J is TRBJ1-3 and V is TRBV29-1; TCRdb lists TRBD1, though no DNA is available to test this call. CDR3 size: 14 residues. Germline V gene sequence: CDR1 SQVTM, CDR2 ANQGSEA. CDR3 residues: CSVALTGEGNTIYF.

Measured by frequency, this clonotype is medium-sized. The chain has TRBV14 and TRBJ2-5; as DNA is missing, the TRBD1 call by TCRdb cannot be tested. Per germline, CDR1 SGHDN and CDR2 FVKESK. This CDR3 comprises 14 residues. CDR3 region: CASSQESREETQYF. The full variable domain, with the rest looked up from reference TRBV14 and TRBJ2-5, is EAGVTQFPSHSVIEKGQTVTLRCDPISGHDNLYWYRRVMGKEIKFLLHFVKESKQDESGMPNNRFLAERTGGTYSTLKVQPAELEDSGVYFCASSQESREETQYFGPGTRLLVL.

The chain links TRBV6-6 to TRBJ2-7; TCRdb lists TRBD2, though no DNA is available to test this call. The CDR3 totals 12 residues. Germline V lookup: CDR1 MNHNY, CDR2 SVGAGI (reference sequence). The chain's CDR3 is CASLGPVHEQYF.

This clonotype is deemed medium-sized (0.01 to 0.1%) by its frequency. The chain has TRBV20-1 and TRBJ2-7; TCRdb indicates TRBD2, and absent DNA this call remains unverified. Germline V lookup: CDR1 DFQATT, CDR2 SNEGSKA (reference sequence). The CDR3 is 13 residues long. The CDR3 loop reads CSANPRANYEQYF.

Considering frequency, this clonotype is medium-sized. The V and J genes are TRBV7-8 and TRBJ2-1; TCRdb indicates TRBD2, and absent DNA this call remains unverified. Per germline, CDR1 SGHVS and CDR2 FQNEAQ. The CDR3 length is 15 residues. The CDR3 protein is CASSLRDWPGNEQFF. Looking up the rest from reference TRBV7-8 and TRBJ2-1 gives the full variable domain: GAGVSQSPRYKVAKRGQDVALRCDPISGHVSLFWYQQALGQGPEFLTYFQNEAQLDKSGLPSDRFFAERPEGSVSTLKIQRTQQEDSAVYLCASSLRDWPGNEQFFGPGTRLTVL.